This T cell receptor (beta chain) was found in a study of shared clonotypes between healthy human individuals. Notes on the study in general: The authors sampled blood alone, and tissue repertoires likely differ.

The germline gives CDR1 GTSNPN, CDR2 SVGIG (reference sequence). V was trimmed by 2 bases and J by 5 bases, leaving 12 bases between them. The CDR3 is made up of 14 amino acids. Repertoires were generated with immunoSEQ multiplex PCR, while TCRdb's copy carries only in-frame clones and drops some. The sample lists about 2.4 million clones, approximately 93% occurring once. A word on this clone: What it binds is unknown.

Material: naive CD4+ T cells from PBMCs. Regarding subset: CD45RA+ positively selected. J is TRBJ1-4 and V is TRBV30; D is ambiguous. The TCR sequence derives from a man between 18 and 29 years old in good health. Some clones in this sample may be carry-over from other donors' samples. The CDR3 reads CAWSLADGNEKLFF. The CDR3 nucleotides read TGTGCCTGGAGTTTGGCAGATGGAAATGAAAAACTGTTTTTT.